This entry features one T cell receptor beta chain sequence. The antigen is not known. The sample comes from a study of graft-versus-host responses after intestinal transplantation. In the study overall: Multivisceral, liver-intestinal, or isolated intestinal transplants were given to recipients. Following induction with anti-thymocyte globulin, all recipients were given tacrolimus and steroids for about 3 years.

Profiled with immunoSEQ multiplex PCR; TCRdb holds only in-frame clones, not every one. This sample has about 130,000 clones, with 85% to 95% found just once. CDR1 is SGHRS, CDR2 YFSETQ, per germline. After removal of 4 bases from V and 5 bases from J, the junction contained 12 bases not matched to a gene. The CDR3 is made up of 16 amino acids. Study-wide findings and caveats: The presence of high graft-versus-host to host-versus-graft clonal ratios in allografts characterized patients with graft-donor T cell macrochimerism.

The clonotype comes from a human donor who received an intestinal transplant. The rearrangement joins TRBV5-1 to TRBJ2-1, with TRBD1 matching over 7 bases. Sequencing was performed on unstimulated CD4+ T cells sorted from spleen or lymph node cells, taken before intestinal transplant. CDR3 in amino acids: CASSVTGVGAHNEQFF. DNA of the CDR3: TGCGCCAGCAGCGTAACAGGGGTCGGGGCCCACAATGAGCAGTTCTTC.